This T cell receptor beta chain was retrieved from a study of T cells in Graves' hyperthyroidism and ophthalmopathy. This clonotype was detected only a few times. Amplified TCR beta CDR3 regions derived from RNA transcripts. The primer set for the first-round RT-PCR of the TCR CDR3 was HTBI. A single record per CDR3 protein comes from TCRdb applying MiXCR to the multiplex PCR reads. The table has about 96,000 distinct CDR3 sequences, around 50% seen once; the top ten hold around 27%. The sample comprised blood. The sequence was obtained from a woman aged 40 to 49 with Graves' hyperthyroidism.

CDR3 sequence: CASSFQGRTDTQYF. DNA of the CDR3: TGTGCCAGCAGCTTCCAGGGGAGGACGGATACGCAGTATTTT. V and J are TRBV7-3 and TRBJ2-3; D may be TRBD1 or TRBD2 (6 bases each). In germline, CDR1 is SGHTA, CDR2 FQGTGA. The CDR3 runs to 14 residues. The V gene lost 3 bases and the J gene lost 6 bases, with 13 bases spanning the gap.